The 13 T cell receptor beta chains listed next were all sequenced from one sample in a study of graft-versus-host responses after intestinal transplantation (dated by TCRdb to about 2021). Libraries were built with the immunoSEQ multiplex PCR assay. In TCRdb, the immuneACCESS table is reduced to in-frame sequences with V and J assigned. These tables do not hold every clone; where another copy was compared, an unresolved V gene accounts for under half, and the others remain unexplained. This sample has approximately 26,000 clones in its table, and around 78% of those were observed once. Around 1.1% of the sample is in the top ten clones. Sequenced material: PBMCs, taken 28 days after intestinal transplant. Every receptor here comes from a human patient who received an intestinal transplant, so some T cells may come from the graft donor.

The rearrangement joins TRBV2 to TRBJ2-5; D may be TRBD2 (6 bases). Germline-derived CDR1 and CDR2 are SNHLY and FYNNEI. This CDR3 is 14 amino acids long. With 0 bases removed from V and 4 bases from J, the gap between germline ends came to 9 bases. CDR3 sequence reads: CASSEARGTETQYF. The CDR3, as DNA: TGTGCCAGCAGTGAAGCGCGGGGTACAGAGACCCAGTACTTC.

This chain links TRBV4-1 with TRBJ1-6; possible D gene TRBD1, 5 bases. V was trimmed by 0 bases and J by 8 bases, leaving 11 bases between them. From germline, CDR1 is MGHRA and CDR2 YSYEKL. There are 15 residues in the CDR3. The CDR3: CASSQDRRGDSPLHF. Here the CDR3 DNA reads TGCGCCAGCAGCCAAGATAGACGGGGCGATTCACCCCTCCACTTT.

This chain joins TRBV5-1 and TRBJ2-3; D possibly corresponds to TRBD2 (5 bases). The germline gives CDR1 SGHRS, CDR2 YFSETQ. Trimming stripped 4 bases from V and 0 bases from J, with 15 bases between. The CDR3 is 16 residues long. DNA of the CDR3: TGCGCCAGCAGCCCGGGGTTAGGAGGTAGCACAGATACGCAGTATTTT. Translation: CASSPGLGGSTDTQYF.

The chain carries TRBV5-1 and TRBJ2-7, with a weak D call TRBD1 (5 bases). V was cut by 4 bases and J by 3 bases, with 14 bases left in between. Per the germline V gene, CDR1 is SGHRS and CDR2 is YFSETQ. The CDR3 totals 14 residues. The CDR3 DNA sequence: TGCGCCAGCAGCCCCAGGGTGGGTAACTACGAGCAGTACTTC. Amino acid sequence: CASSPRVGNYEQYF. Full variable domain (outside the CDR3, taken from reference TRBV5-1 and TRBJ2-7): KAGVTQTPRYLIKTRGQQVTLSCSPISGHRSVSWYQQTPGQGLQFLFEYFSETQRNKGNFPGRFSGRQFSNSRSEMNVSTLELGDSALYLCASSPRVGNYEQYFGPGTRLTVT.

This clone occurred a few times. The V gene is TRBV5-1, the J gene TRBJ2-1, with a possible D match to TRBD2 (6 bases). CDR3 length: 15 residues. The germline V and J ends were trimmed by 1 base and 6 bases, with 14 bases remaining between them. Germline CDR1 SGHRS, CDR2 YFSETQ. As DNA, the CDR3 is TGCGCCAGCAGCTTGCGAAGTCAGGAGGGCAATGAGCAGTTCTTC. Protein sequence: CASSLRSQEGNEQFF.

CDR3 protein: CASTAYTAGNTEAFF. In DNA, the CDR3 is TGTGCCAGTACGGCCTACACGGCGGGGAACACTGAAGCTTTCTTT. The rearrangement links TRBV19 to TRBJ1-1; D not resolved. The V and J ends lost 7 bases and 1 base respectively, with 16 bases between them. In germline, CDR1 is LNHDA, CDR2 SQIVND (reference sequence). The CDR3 totals 15 residues.

The gene calls are TRBV5-1 and TRBJ2-3; 9 bases are a match to TRBD2. V trimming: 4 bases; J trimming: 2 bases; junction bases outside the gene matches: 8. The length of the CDR3 is 16 residues. Germline V lookup: CDR1 SGHRS, CDR2 YFSETQ. CDR3 coding DNA: TGCGCCAGCAGCCGAACTCTAGCGGGGCTCACAGATACGCAGTATTTT. Protein sequence: CASSRTLAGLTDTQYF. The full variable domain, in which reference TRBV5-1 and TRBJ2-3 provide the parts outside the CDR3, is KAGVTQTPRYLIKTRGQQVTLSCSPISGHRSVSWYQQTPGQGLQFLFEYFSETQRNKGNFPGRFSGRQFSNSRSEMNVSTLELGDSALYLCASSRTLAGLTDTQYFGPGTRLTVL.

The chain couples TRBV19 to TRBJ2-7; D remains ambiguous. The germline gives CDR1 LNHDA, CDR2 SQIVND (reference sequence). V was clipped by 7 bases and J by 0 bases, with 10 bases between them. This CDR3 has 13 residues. The CDR3: CASTGSASYEQYF. CDR3 DNA: TGTGCCAGTACCGGGTCAGCCTCCTACGAGCAGTACTTC.

The chain recombines TRBV6-1 with TRBJ2-5; the D gene is possibly TRBD2 (5 bases). With the DNA end fitting TRBJ2-7 better, the J assignment may be wrong. This CDR3 comprises 16 residues. Germline assignment: CDR1 MNHNS and CDR2 SASEGT. CDR3 protein: CASSEVGSGFPYEQYF. In DNA, the CDR3 is TGTGCCAGCAGTGAAGTGGGTTCGGGGTTCCCCTACGAGCAGTACTTC.

The V gene is TRBV2, the J gene TRBJ1-5; D is uncertain. This CDR3 has 15 amino acids. V lost 6 bases and J lost 0, with 12 bases in between. The germline gives CDR1 SNHLY, CDR2 FYNNEI. CDR3 coding DNA: TGTGCCAGCAGAGCGGACGGGAGTAGCAATCAGCCCCAGCATTTT. Its translation: CASRADGSSNQPQHF.

This chain connects TRBV27 to TRBJ2-7; TRBD1 agrees at 7 bases. V shed 4 bases and J 3 bases; nucleotides not matched to a gene: 9. This CDR3 comprises 15 residues. Germline CDR1 reads MNHEY; CDR2 reads SMNVEV (reference sequence). In DNA, the CDR3 is TGTGCCAGCAGTTCCCCCGGGACAGCCCTCTACGAGCAGTACTTC. It encodes CASSSPGTALYEQYF.

V gene TRBV27 combines with J gene TRBJ2-1; TRBD1 matches 9 bases. The CDR3 length is 17 residues. Germline-derived CDR1 and CDR2 are MNHEY and SMNVEV (reference sequence). Germline trimming cut 4 bases from V and 4 bases from J; bases unmatched to any gene: 11. The DNA of the CDR3 is TGTGCCAGCAGTTACCCACCGGGACAGGGCCGGTACAATGAGCAGTTCTTC. It is translated as CASSYPPGQGRYNEQFF.

This sequence joins TRBV15 and TRBJ2-7; 10 positions agree with TRBD2. The CDR3 extends over 14 amino acids. Looked up from germline, CDR1 is LNHNV and CDR2 is YYDKDF (reference sequence). V was clipped by 3 bases and J by 3 bases; unmatched bases: 2. CDR3 region: CATSSGTSDYEQYF. CDR3 sequence (DNA): TGTGCCACCAGCAGCGGGACTAGCGACTACGAGCAGTACTTC.